A selection of T cell receptor beta chains follows, all from one sample in a study of graft-versus-host responses after intestinal transplantation. Libraries were prepared by immunoSEQ multiplex PCR; TCRdb keeps only in-frame clonotypes and omits some of them. The data contain some 140,000 clones, about 93% of them singletons. These receptors have no known antigen. The sequences come from unstimulated CD4+ T cells sorted from spleen or lymph node cells, collected before intestinal transplant. The origin of the receptors is a human donor who received an intestinal transplant. Both conserved end residues are part of each CDR3. Each record gives: D gene, V gene, CDR3 length, J gene, clone size, CDR3 protein, CDR3 DNA. D genes are given only for firm matches. Size is stated for part of the rows, as once, few or many counts, or as a class when the clone is expanded.

d_call: TRBD1
v_call: TRBV5-6
cdr3_length: 15
j_call: TRBJ2-2
clone_size: -
cdr3_aa: CVSSPPGQGIGELFF
cdr3_nt: TGTGTCAGCAGCCCTCCCGGACAGGGCATCGGGGAGCTGTTTTTT

d_call: -
v_call: TRBV4-3
cdr3_length: 15
j_call: TRBJ2-7
clone_size: -
cdr3_aa: CASSQDTGSPYEQYF
cdr3_nt: TGCGCCAGCAGCCAAGATACGGGATCCCCCTACGAGCAGTACTTC

d_call: -
v_call: TRBV14
cdr3_length: 15
j_call: TRBJ1-2
clone_size: -
cdr3_aa: CASSQDWGRGAGYTF
cdr3_nt: TGTGCCAGCAGCCAAGATTGGGGTCGAGGGGCCGGCTACACCTTC

d_call: TRBD2
v_call: TRBV2
cdr3_length: 17
j_call: TRBJ2-3
clone_size: -
cdr3_aa: CASSTRSSGRGTDTQYF
cdr3_nt: TGTGCCAGCAGTACCCGGAGTAGCGGGAGGGGTACAGATACGCAGTATTTT

d_call: TRBD2
v_call: TRBV30
cdr3_length: 13
j_call: TRBJ2-1
clone_size: few
cdr3_aa: CAWSSGGYNEQFF
cdr3_nt: TGTGCCTGGAGTAGCGGGGGGTACAATGAGCAGTTCTTC

d_call: -
v_call: TRBV28
cdr3_length: 21
j_call: TRBJ1-1
clone_size: -
cdr3_aa: CASSLLAPGAGPEKSNTEAFF
cdr3_nt: TGTGCCAGCAGTTTATTAGCCCCCGGGGCAGGGCCAGAAAAGTCGAACACTGAAGCTTTCTTT

d_call: TRBD1
v_call: TRBV7-9
cdr3_length: 15
j_call: TRBJ2-5
clone_size: -
cdr3_aa: CASSLAGQGQETQYF
cdr3_nt: TGTGCCAGCAGCTTAGCGGGACAGGGTCAAGAGACCCAGTACTTC

d_call: TRBD1
v_call: TRBV9
cdr3_length: 15
j_call: TRBJ2-3
clone_size: -
cdr3_aa: CASSTVKGALDTQYF
cdr3_nt: TGTGCCAGCAGCACCGTTAAGGGGGCTTTGGATACGCAGTATTTT

d_call: TRBD2
v_call: TRBV18
cdr3_length: 16
j_call: TRBJ2-7
clone_size: once
cdr3_aa: CASSPLSGRETGEQYF
cdr3_nt: TGTGCCAGCTCACCACTGAGCGGGAGGGAAACGGGGGAGCAGTACTTC

d_call: -
v_call: TRBV28
cdr3_length: 17
j_call: TRBJ1-5
clone_size: -
cdr3_aa: CASSSIRDVLSNQPQHF
cdr3_nt: TGTGCCAGCAGTTCAATCCGGGACGTGCTTAGCAATCAGCCCCAGCATTTT

d_call: -
v_call: TRBV7-8
cdr3_length: 14
j_call: TRBJ1-1
clone_size: -
cdr3_aa: CASSLTGGNTEAFF
cdr3_nt: TGTGCCAGCAGTCTGACGGGTGGGAACACTGAAGCTTTCTTT

d_call: TRBD1
v_call: TRBV19
cdr3_length: 15
j_call: TRBJ2-1
clone_size: -
cdr3_aa: CASSTIGTDGNEQFF
cdr3_nt: TGTGCCAGTAGTACAATCGGGACAGACGGGAATGAGCAGTTCTTC

d_call: TRBD2
v_call: TRBV5-1
cdr3_length: 16
j_call: TRBJ2-2
clone_size: -
cdr3_aa: CASSAGLAGNTGELFF
cdr3_nt: TGCGCCAGCAGCGCCGGACTAGCGGGTAACACCGGGGAGCTGTTTTTT

d_call: -
v_call: TRBV28
cdr3_length: 14
j_call: TRBJ1-4
clone_size: -
cdr3_aa: CASSSGWEDEKLFF
cdr3_nt: TGTGCCAGCTCTTCCGGGTGGGAAGATGAAAAACTGTTTTTT

d_call: -
v_call: TRBV28
cdr3_length: 12
j_call: TRBJ1-1
clone_size: once
cdr3_aa: CASRPSIVKAFF
cdr3_nt: TGTGCCAGCAGACCCTCCATCGTAAAAGCTTTCTTT

d_call: TRBD2
v_call: TRBV19
cdr3_length: 17
j_call: TRBJ2-1
clone_size: -
cdr3_aa: CASSMGIAGTTYNEQFF
cdr3_nt: TGTGCCAGTAGTATGGGCATAGCGGGGACAACCTACAATGAGCAGTTCTTC

d_call: -
v_call: TRBV7-9
cdr3_length: 15
j_call: TRBJ1-1
clone_size: -
cdr3_aa: CASSLTGGGNTEAFF
cdr3_nt: TGTGCCAGCAGCTTAACAGGAGGGGGGAACACTGAAGCTTTCTTT

d_call: -
v_call: TRBV14
cdr3_length: 17
j_call: TRBJ2-6
clone_size: -
cdr3_aa: CASSQAGRGAGANVLTF
cdr3_nt: TGTGCCAGCAGCCAAGCAGGCAGGGGTGCTGGGGCCAACGTCCTGACTTTC

d_call: -
v_call: TRBV6-5
cdr3_length: 14
j_call: TRBJ1-5
clone_size: -
cdr3_aa: CASSSPGSNQPQHF
cdr3_nt: TGTGCCAGCAGTTCCCCAGGGAGCAATCAGCCCCAGCATTTT

d_call: TRBD2
v_call: TRBV7-3
cdr3_length: 18
j_call: TRBJ2-1
clone_size: once
cdr3_aa: CASSLKSPPRGTHNEQFF
cdr3_nt: TGTGCCAGCAGCTTAAAATCCCCCCCGCGGGGGACTCACAATGAGCAGTTCTTC

d_call: TRBD1
v_call: TRBV6-6
cdr3_length: 14
j_call: TRBJ1-2
clone_size: -
cdr3_aa: CASSGTGTFYGYTF
cdr3_nt: TGTGCCAGCAGTGGGACAGGGACCTTCTATGGCTACACCTTC

d_call: -
v_call: TRBV5-1
cdr3_length: 16
j_call: TRBJ2-7
clone_size: -
cdr3_aa: CASSLAGGTVTYEQYF
cdr3_nt: TGCGCCAGCAGCTTGGCGGGCGGGACCGTGACCTACGAGCAGTACTTC

d_call: TRBD1
v_call: TRBV5-1
cdr3_length: 13
j_call: TRBJ2-1
clone_size: -
cdr3_aa: CASSRDRDDEQFF
cdr3_nt: TGCGCCAGCAGCCGTGACAGGGACGATGAGCAGTTCTTC

d_call: -
v_call: TRBV28
cdr3_length: 17
j_call: TRBJ2-3
clone_size: once
cdr3_aa: CASSPSDRSPHTDTQYF
cdr3_nt: TGTGCCAGCAGTCCCTCGGACCGTTCACCCCACACAGATACGCAGTATTTT

d_call: TRBD2
v_call: TRBV27
cdr3_length: 16
j_call: TRBJ2-1
clone_size: few
cdr3_aa: CASSPTSGRGYNEQFF
cdr3_nt: TGTGCCAGCAGTCCTACTAGCGGGAGAGGCTACAATGAGCAGTTCTTC

d_call: -
v_call: TRBV20-1
cdr3_length: 10
j_call: TRBJ2-5
clone_size: -
cdr3_aa: CSAPQETQYF
cdr3_nt: TGCAGTGCTCCTCAAGAGACCCAGTACTTC

d_call: -
v_call: TRBV14
cdr3_length: 13
j_call: TRBJ2-1
clone_size: -
cdr3_aa: CASSRSGDNEQFF
cdr3_nt: TGTGCCAGCAGCCGCTCCGGGGACAATGAGCAGTTCTTC

d_call: TRBD1
v_call: TRBV5-1
cdr3_length: 13
j_call: TRBJ2-5
clone_size: -
cdr3_aa: CASSLRQGETQYF
cdr3_nt: TGCGCCAGCAGCCTACGACAGGGGGAGACCCAGTACTTC